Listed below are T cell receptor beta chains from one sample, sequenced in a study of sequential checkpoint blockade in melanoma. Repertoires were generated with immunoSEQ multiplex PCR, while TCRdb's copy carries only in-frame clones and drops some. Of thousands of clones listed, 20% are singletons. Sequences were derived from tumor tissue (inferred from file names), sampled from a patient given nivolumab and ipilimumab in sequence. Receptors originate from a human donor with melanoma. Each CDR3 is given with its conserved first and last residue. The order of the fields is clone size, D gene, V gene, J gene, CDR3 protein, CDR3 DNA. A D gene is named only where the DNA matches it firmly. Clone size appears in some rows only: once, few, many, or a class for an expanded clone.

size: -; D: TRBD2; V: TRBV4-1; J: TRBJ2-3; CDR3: CASSRGGNTQYF; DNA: TGCGCCAGCAGCCGCGGGGGAAATACGCAGTATTTT
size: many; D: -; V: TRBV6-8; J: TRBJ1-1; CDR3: CASSEGSVENTEAFF; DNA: TGTGCCAGCAGTGAGGGCTCGGTGGAGAACACTGAAGCTTTCTTT
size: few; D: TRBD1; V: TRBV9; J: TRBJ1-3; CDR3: CASSTGTGLNGNTIYF; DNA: TGTGCCAGCAGCACCGGGACAGGCCTTAATGGAAACACCATATATTTT
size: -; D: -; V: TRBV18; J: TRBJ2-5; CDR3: CASSPIGVGFETQYF; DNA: TGTGCCAGCTCACCAATAGGAGTTGGTTTTGAGACCCAGTACTTC
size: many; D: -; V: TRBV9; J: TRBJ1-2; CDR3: CASNHNVHANYGYTF; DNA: TGTGCCAGCAACCATAACGTCCATGCTAACTATGGCTACACCTTC
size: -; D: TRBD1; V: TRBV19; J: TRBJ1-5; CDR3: CASKQDRAEGQPQHF; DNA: TGTGCCAGTAAACAAGACAGGGCTGAGGGGCAGCCCCAGCATTTT
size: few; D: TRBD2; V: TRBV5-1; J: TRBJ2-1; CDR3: CASSFGGGEYNEQFF; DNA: TGCGCCAGCAGCTTCGGCGGGGGGGAATACAATGAGCAGTTCTTC
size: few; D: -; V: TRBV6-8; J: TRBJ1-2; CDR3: CASSPHEVMNGYTF; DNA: TGTGCCAGCAGCCCCCATGAGGTGATGAATGGCTACACCTTC
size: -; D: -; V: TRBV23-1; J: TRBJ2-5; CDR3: CASSPFGGGQETQYF; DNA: TGCGCCAGCAGCCCTTTTGGAGGGGGGCAAGAGACCCAGTACTTC
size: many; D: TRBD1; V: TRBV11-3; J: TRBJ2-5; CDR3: CASSLDRDQETQYF; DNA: TGTGCCAGCAGCCTAGACAGGGACCAAGAGACCCAGTACTTC
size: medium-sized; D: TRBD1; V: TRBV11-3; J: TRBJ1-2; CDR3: CASSLRDSPNYGYTF; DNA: TGTGCCAGCAGCTTAAGGGACAGCCCTAACTATGGCTACACCTTC
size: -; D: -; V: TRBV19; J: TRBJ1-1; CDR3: CASQTRMNTEAFF; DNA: TGTGCCAGCCAGACGAGAATGAACACTGAAGCTTTCTTT
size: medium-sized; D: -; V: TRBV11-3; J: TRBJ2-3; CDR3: CASRPNLGRVSDTQYF; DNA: TGTGCCAGCAGACCGAACCTCGGAAGGGTTTCCGATACGCAGTATTTT
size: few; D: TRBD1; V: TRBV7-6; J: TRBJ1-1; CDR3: CASSLWDRGSEAFF; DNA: TGTGCCAGCAGCTTGTGGGACAGGGGCTCTGAAGCTTTCTTT
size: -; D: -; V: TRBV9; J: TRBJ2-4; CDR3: CASSVGVDSIQYF; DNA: TGTGCCAGCAGCGTAGGAGTGGATTCCATTCAGTACTTC
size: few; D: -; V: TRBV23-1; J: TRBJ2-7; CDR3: CASSRVLSYEQYF; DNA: TGCGCCAGCAGCCGAGTACTGAGCTACGAGCAGTACTTC
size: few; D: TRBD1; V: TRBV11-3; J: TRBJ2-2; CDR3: CASSLGQTSTGELFF; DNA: TGTGCCAGCAGCTTGGGACAGACCTCCACCGGGGAGCTGTTTTTT
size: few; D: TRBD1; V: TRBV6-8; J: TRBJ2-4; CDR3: CASSQPAGTGLLKNIQYF; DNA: TGTGCCAGCAGTCAGCCCGCCGGGACAGGGTTACTCAAAAACATTCAGTACTTC
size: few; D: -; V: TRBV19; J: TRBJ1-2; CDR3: CASTMGQGLSGYTF; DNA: TGTGCCAGTACCATGGGGCAGGGACTTAGTGGCTACACCTTC
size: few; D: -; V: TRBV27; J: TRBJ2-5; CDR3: CASSLLSLYQETQYF; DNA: TGTGCCAGCAGTTTACTTTCCCTGTACCAAGAGACCCAGTACTTC